What follows is one TCR beta chain and its context. The data were taken from a study of blood T cell dynamics during melanoma immunotherapy. Study-wide background: First-line therapy was either pembrolizumab or nivolumab with ipilimumab for metastatic melanoma.

The assay was immunoSEQ multiplex PCR, and TCRdb's table has in-frame clones only and misses some. Among 15,000 to 20,000 clones listed, about 95% were seen once. This sample's time point: week 3, after first cycle of checkpoint inhibitor. Response was assessed by RECIST 1.1 at 12 weeks, except a couple of rapid progressors. Prior systemic cancer therapy, immunosuppressant use and other active malignancies excluded patients. V lost 4 bases and J lost 6; bases outside the gene matches: 8. Germline lookup yields CDR1 SGDLS and CDR2 YYNGEE. There are 14 residues in the CDR3. This clonotype was sampled from a human donor with melanoma. The starting material was effector memory CD8+ T cells from blood, obtained from a patient treated with checkpoint blockade. The genes are TRBV9 and TRBJ2-3, with 7 bases lining up with TRBD1. CDR3 sequence (DNA): TGTGCCAGCAGCTCAGGGGGTTCCGCGGATACGCAGTATTTT. This sequence encodes CASSSGGSADTQYF.